This TCR beta chain was sequenced during a study of blood T cell repertoires in COVID-19. Study information: Sources were T cells, B-cell-depleted T cells, or PBMCs; the material itself was cDNA or gDNA.

Original processing notes: The authors estimated nucleated cell counts from reference gene primer amplification. TCRdb keeps only in-frame clones here, not all; method: immunoSEQ multiplex PCR. That table supplies the V and J calls and clone size; D and trimming were determined from the DNA. Counted here are tens of thousands of clones, just under 85% occurring once; the ten biggest clones make up approximately 35%. The CDR3 covers 20 residues. V lost 1 base, J lost 0 bases, and 15 bases stayed unmatched. Germline V lookup: CDR1 MNHNS, CDR2 SASEGT. This clone appeared once. This chain links TRBV6-1 with TRBJ2-4, with TRBD2 matching over 7 bases. The material sequenced was peripheral blood. This receptor was taken from a man in his 70s with acute or convalescent COVID-19. CDR3 in amino acids: CASSEDGWGSGGLAKNIQYF. Written as DNA, the CDR3 is TGTGCCAGCAGTGAAGATGGTTGGGGATCGGGGGGTCTAGCCAAAAACATTCAGTACTTC.